This T cell receptor (beta chain) was identified in a study of T cell repertoires in cytomegalovirus infection. Study details: The authors used CMV epitopes that were HLA-C-restricted (recently identified) and HLA-B-restricted (well studied).

Via MiXCR, TCRdb re-called the reads, giving one row per CDR3 protein. This table holds 680,000 or so distinct CDR3 sequences, about 30% found once. This clonotype was seen only a few times. Its target is not known. The CDR3 is made up of 13 amino acids. Germline CDR1 and CDR2: SGHTA and FQGNSA. Between the trimmed V and J ends, which lost 4 bases and 9 bases, there was a span of 13 bases. General study results and limits: Summed frequency of public TCR beta families distinguished CMV carriers with the relevant HLA.

This TCR derives from a human donor in good health (CMV status not recorded). Some clones in this sample may be carry-over from other donors' samples. The sample here was cultured PBMCs, taken from culture after CMV antigen stimulation. The gene calls are TRBV7-2 and TRBJ2-1; D remains ambiguous. The CDR3 reads CASSSTISGEQFF. The CDR3 DNA sequence: TGTGCCAGCAGCTCTACGATTTCGGGTGAGCAGTTCTTC. The entire variable domain, with the rest obtained from reference TRBV7-2 and TRBJ2-1, is as follows: GAGVSQSPSNKVTEKGKDVELRCDPISGHTALYWYRQSLGQGLEFLIYFQGNSAPDKSGLPSDRFSAERTGGSVSTLTIQRTQQEDSAVYLCASSSTISGEQFFGPGTRLTVL.